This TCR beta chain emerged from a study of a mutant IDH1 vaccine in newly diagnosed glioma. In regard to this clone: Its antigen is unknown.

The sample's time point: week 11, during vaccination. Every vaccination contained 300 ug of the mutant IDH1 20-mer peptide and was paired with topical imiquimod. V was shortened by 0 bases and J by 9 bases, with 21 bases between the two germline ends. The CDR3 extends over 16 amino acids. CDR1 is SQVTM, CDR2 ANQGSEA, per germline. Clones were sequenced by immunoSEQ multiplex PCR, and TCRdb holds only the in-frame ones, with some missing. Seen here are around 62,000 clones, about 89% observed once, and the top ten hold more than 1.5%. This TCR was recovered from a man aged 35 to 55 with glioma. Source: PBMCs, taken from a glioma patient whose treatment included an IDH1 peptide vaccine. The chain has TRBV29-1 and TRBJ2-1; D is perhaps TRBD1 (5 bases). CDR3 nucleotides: TGCAGCGTTGAAGATCAAGGGGTAAGCTGGAAGGGTGAGCAGTTCTTC. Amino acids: CSVEDQGVSWKGEQFF.